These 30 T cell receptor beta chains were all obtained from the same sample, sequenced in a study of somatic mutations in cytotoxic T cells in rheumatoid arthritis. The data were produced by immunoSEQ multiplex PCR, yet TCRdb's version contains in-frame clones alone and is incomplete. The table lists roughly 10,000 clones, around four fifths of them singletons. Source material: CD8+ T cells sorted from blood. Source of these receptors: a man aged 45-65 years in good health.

CDR3 protein: CASILRGSGELFF. CDR3 DNA: TGTGCCAGCATCCTCAGGGGTTCCGGGGAGCTGTTTTTT. The gene calls are TRBV6-4 and TRBJ2-2, with a tentative D call TRBD1 (6 bases). V dropped 7 bases and J dropped 6 bases, with 12 bases sitting between them. This CDR3 is 13 amino acids long. Germline loops: CDR1 MRHNA, CDR2 SNTAGT.

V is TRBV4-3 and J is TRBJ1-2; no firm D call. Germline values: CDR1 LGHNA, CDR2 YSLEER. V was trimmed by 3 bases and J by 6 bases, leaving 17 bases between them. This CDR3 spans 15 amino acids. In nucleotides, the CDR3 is TGCGCCAGCAGCCACCTGGTTGAGGGAGCGGATGGCTACACCTTC. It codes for CASSHLVEGADGYTF.

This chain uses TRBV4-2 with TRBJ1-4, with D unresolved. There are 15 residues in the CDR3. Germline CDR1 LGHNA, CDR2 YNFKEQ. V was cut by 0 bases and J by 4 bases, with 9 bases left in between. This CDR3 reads CASSQDDQRNEKLFF. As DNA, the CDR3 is TGTGCCAGCAGCCAAGATGACCAGCGTAATGAAAAACTGTTTTTT.

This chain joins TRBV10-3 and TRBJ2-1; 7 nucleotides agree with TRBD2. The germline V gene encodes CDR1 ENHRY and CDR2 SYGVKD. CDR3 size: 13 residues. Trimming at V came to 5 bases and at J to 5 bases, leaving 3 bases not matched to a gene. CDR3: CAISTGGNNEQFF. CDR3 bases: TGTGCCATCAGTACGGGGGGTAACAATGAGCAGTTCTTC.

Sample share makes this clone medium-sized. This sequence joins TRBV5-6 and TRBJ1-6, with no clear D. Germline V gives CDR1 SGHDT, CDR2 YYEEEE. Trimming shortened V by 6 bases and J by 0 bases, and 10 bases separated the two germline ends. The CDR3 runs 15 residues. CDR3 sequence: CASTVWASYNSPLHF. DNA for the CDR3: TGTGCCAGCACCGTTTGGGCCTCCTATAATTCACCCCTCCACTTT.

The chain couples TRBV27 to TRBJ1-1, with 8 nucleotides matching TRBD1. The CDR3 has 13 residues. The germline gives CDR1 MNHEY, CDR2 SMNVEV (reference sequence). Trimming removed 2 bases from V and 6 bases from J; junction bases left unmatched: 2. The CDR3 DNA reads TGTGCCAGCAGTTTAGACAGGGGACCTGAAGCTTTCTTT. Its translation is CASSLDRGPEAFF.

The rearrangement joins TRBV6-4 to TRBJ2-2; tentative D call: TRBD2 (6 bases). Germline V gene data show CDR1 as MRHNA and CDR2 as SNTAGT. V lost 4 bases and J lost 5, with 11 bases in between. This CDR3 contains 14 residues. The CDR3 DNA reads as TGTGCCAGCAGTGTAGGCGGGGAAACCGGGGAGCTGTTTTTT. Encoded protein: CASSVGGETGELFF.

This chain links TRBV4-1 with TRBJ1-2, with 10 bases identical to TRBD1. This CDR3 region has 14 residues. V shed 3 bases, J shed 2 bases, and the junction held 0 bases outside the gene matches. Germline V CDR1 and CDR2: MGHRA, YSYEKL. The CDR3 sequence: CASSQTGGNYGYTF. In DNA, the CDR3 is TGCGCCAGCAGCCAGACAGGGGGCAACTATGGCTACACCTTC.

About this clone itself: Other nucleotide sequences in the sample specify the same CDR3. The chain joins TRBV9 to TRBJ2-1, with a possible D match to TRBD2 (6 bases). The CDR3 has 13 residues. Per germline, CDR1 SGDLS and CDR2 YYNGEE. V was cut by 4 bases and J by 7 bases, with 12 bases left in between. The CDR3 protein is CASSLASGNEQFF. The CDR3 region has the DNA TGTGCCAGCAGCCTAGCGAGCGGGAATGAGCAGTTCTTC.

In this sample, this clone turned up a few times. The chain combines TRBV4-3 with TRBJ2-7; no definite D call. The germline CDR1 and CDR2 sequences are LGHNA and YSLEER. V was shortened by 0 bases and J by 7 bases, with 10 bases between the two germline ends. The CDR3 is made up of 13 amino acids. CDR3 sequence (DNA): TGCGCCAGCAGCCAAGATTGGGCCGCTGAGCAGTACTTC. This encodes CASSQDWAAEQYF.

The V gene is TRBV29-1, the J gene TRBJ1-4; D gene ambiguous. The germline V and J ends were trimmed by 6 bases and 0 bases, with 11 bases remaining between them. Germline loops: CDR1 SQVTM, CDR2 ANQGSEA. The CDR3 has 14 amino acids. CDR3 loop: CSVALGATNEKLFF. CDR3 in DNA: TGCAGCGTCGCCCTGGGAGCAACTAATGAAAAACTGTTTTTT.

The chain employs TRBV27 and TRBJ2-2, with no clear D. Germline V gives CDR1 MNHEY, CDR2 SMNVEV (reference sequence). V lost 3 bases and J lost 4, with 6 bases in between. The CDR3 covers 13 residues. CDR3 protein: CASSFSSTGELFF. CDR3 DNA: TGTGCCAGCAGTTTTTCCAGCACCGGGGAGCTGTTTTTT.

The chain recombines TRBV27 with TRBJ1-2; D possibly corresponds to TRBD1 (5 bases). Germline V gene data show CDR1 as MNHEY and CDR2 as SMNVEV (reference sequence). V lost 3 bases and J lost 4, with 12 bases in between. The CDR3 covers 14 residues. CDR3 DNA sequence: TGTGCCAGCAGTTTCGCGGAGGGGACCTATGGCTACACCTTC. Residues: CASSFAEGTYGYTF.

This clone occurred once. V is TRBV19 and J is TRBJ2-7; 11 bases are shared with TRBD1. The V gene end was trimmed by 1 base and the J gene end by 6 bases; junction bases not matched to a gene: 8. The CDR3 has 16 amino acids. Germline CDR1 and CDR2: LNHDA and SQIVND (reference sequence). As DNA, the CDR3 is TGTGCCAGTAGTATAGGTTCCGGGACAGGGGGACGCGAGCAGTACTTC. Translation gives CASSIGSGTGGREQYF. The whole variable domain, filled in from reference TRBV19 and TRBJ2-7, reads DGGITQSPKYLFRKEGQNVTLSCEQNLNHDAMYWYRQDPGQGLRLIYYSQIVNDFQKGDIAEGYSVSREKKESFPLTVTSAQKNPTAFYLCASSIGSGTGGREQYFGPGTRLTVT.

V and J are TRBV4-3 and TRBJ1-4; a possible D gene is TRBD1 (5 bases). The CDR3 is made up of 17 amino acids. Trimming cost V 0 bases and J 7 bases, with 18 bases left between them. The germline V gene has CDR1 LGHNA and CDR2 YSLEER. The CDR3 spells CASSQDVGTGYFEKLFF. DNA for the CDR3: TGCGCCAGCAGCCAAGATGTTGGAACAGGCTATTTTGAAAAACTGTTTTTT.

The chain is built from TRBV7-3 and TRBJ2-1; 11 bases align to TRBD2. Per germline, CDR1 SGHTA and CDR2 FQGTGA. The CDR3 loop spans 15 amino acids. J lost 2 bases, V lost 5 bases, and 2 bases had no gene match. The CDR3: CASSISGRAYNEQFF. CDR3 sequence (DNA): TGTGCCAGCAGCATTAGCGGGAGGGCCTACAATGAGCAGTTCTTC.

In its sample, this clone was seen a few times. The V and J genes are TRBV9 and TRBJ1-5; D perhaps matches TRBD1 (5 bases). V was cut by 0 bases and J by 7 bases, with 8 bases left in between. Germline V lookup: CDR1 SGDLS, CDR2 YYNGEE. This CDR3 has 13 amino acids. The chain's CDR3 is CASSVAPGQPQHF. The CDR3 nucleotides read TGTGCCAGCAGCGTAGCCCCAGGGCAGCCCCAGCATTTT. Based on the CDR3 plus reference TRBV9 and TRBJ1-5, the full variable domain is DSGVTQTPKHLITATGQRVTLRCSPRSGDLSVYWYQQSLDQGLQFLIQYYNGEERAKGNILERFSAQQFPDLHSELNLSSLELGDSALYFCASSVAPGQPQHFGDGTRLSIL.

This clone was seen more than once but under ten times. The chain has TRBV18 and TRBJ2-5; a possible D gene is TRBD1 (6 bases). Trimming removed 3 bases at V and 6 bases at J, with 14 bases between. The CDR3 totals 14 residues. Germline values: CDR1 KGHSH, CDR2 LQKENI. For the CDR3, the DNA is TGTGCCAGCTCACCGGCGGCAGGGGAAAAGACCCAGTACTTC. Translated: CASSPAAGEKTQYF.

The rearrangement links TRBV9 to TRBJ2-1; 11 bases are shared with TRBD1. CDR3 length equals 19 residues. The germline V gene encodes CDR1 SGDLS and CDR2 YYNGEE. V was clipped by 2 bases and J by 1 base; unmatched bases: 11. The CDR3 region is CASSVRTGGLSFSYNEQFF. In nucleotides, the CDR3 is TGTGCCAGCAGCGTCCGGACAGGGGGCCTTTCTTTTTCCTACAATGAGCAGTTCTTC.

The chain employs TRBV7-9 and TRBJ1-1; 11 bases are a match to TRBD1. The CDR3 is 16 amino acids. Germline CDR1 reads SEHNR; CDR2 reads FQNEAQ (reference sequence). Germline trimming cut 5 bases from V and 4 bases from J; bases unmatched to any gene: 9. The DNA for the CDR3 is TGTGCCAGCAGCCCACCGGGACAGGGGGTTAGCACTGAAGCTTTCTTT. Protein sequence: CASSPPGQGVSTEAFF. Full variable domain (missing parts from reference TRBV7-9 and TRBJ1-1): DTGVSQNPRHKITKRGQNVTFRCDPISEHNRLYWYRQTLGQGPEFLTYFQNEAQLEKSRLLSDRFSAERPKGSFSTLEIQRTEQGDSAMYLCASSPPGQGVSTEAFFGQGTRLTVV.

The CDR3 sequence is CASSPRTTGTPFSDTQYF. The CDR3 DNA reads TGTGCCAGCAGTCCCCGGACAACAGGGACACCGTTTTCAGATACGCAGTATTTT. This chain joins TRBV28 and TRBJ2-3, with D possibly being TRBD1 (6 bases). The CDR3 contains 18 residues. V lost 5 bases and J lost 4, with 25 bases in between. In germline, CDR1 is MDHEN, CDR2 SYDVKM.

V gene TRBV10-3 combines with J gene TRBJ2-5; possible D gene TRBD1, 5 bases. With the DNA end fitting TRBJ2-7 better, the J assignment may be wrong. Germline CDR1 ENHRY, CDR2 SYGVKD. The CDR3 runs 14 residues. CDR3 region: CAISEYDGQYEQYF. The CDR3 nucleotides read TGTGCCATCAGTGAGTACGACGGACAATACGAGCAGTACTTC.

Here the CDR3 reads CASTGSSYEQYF. Written as DNA, the CDR3 is TGTGCCAGCACTGGGAGCTCCTACGAGCAGTACTTC. The chain joins TRBV2 to TRBJ2-7, with TRBD2 as a possible D gene (5 bases). This CDR3 contains 12 residues. V gave up 7 bases and J gave up 0 bases, with 7 bases separating them. The germline V gene encodes CDR1 SNHLY and CDR2 FYNNEI. Full variable domain (outside the CDR3, taken from reference TRBV2 and TRBJ2-7): EPEVTQTPSHQVTQMGQEVILRCVPISNHLYFYWYRQILGQKVEFLVSFYNNEISEKSEIFDDQFSVERPDGSNFTLKIRSTKLEDSAMYFCASTGSSYEQYFGPGTRLTVT.

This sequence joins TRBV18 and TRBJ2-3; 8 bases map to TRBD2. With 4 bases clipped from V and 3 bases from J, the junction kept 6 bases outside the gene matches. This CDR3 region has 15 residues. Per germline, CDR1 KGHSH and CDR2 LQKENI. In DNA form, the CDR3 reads TGTGCCAGCTCACATACTAGCGGTAGTACAGATACGCAGTATTTT. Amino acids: CASSHTSGSTDTQYF.

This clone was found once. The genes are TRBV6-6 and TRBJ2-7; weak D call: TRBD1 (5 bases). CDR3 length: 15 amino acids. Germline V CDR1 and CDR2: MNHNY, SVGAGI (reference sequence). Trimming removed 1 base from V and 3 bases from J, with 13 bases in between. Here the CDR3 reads CASSYFRGVLYEQYF. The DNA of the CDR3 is TGTGCCAGCAGTTACTTTAGGGGTGTACTCTACGAGCAGTACTTC.

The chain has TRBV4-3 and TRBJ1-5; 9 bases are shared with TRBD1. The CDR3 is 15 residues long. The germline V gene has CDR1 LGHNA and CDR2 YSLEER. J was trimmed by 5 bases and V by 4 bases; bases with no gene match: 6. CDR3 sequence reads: CASSLRTGVDQPQHF. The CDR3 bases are TGCGCCAGCAGCCTAAGGACAGGGGTGGATCAGCCCCAGCATTTT.

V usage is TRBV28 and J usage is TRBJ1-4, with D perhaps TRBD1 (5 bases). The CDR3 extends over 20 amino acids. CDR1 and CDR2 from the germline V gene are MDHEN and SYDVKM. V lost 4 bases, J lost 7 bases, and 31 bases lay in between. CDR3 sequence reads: CASSSETDLTGELWGEKLFF. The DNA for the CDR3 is TGTGCCAGCAGTTCCGAGACAGACCTTACTGGAGAATTGTGGGGTGAAAAACTGTTTTTT.

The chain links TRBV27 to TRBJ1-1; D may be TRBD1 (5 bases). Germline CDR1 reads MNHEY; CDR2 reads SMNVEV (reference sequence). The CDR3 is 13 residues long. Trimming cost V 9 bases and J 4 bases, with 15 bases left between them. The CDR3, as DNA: TGTGCCAGTCACGACGGCGGGGGCACTGAAGCTTTCTTT. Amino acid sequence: CASHDGGGTEAFF.

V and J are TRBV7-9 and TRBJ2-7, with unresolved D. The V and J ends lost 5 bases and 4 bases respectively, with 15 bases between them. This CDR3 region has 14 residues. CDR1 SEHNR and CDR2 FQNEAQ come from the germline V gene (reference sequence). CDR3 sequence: CASSHPSDFYEQYF. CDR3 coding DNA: TGTGCCAGCAGCCACCCCTCAGATTTTTACGAGCAGTACTTC. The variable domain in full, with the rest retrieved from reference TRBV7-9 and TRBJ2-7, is DTGVSQNPRHKITKRGQNVTFRCDPISEHNRLYWYRQTLGQGPEFLTYFQNEAQLEKSRLLSDRFSAERPKGSFSTLEIQRTEQGDSAMYLCASSHPSDFYEQYFGPGTRLTVT.

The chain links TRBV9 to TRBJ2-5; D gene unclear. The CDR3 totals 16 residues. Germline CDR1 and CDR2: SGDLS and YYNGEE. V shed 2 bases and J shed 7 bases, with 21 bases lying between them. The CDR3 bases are TGTGCCAGCAGCGTGGGCCAGGCCAATGTTGTAGGGACCCAGTACTTC. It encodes CASSVGQANVVGTQYF.